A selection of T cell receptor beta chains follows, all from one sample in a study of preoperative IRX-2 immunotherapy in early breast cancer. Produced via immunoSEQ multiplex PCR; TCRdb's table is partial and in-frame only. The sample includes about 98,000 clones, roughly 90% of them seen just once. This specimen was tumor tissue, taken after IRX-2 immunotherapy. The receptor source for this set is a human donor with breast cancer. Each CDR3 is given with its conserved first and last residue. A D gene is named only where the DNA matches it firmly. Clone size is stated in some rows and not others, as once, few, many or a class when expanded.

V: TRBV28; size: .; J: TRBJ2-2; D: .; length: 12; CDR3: CASSFSTGELFF; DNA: TGTGCCAGCAGTTTTTCAACCGGGGAGCTGTTTTTT
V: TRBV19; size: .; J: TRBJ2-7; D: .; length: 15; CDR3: CASSTIGGLDYEQYF; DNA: TGTGCCAGTAGTACAATTGGGGGGCTAGACTACGAGCAGTACTTC
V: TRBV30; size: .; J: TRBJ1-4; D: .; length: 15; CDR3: CASPGKGTTNEKLFF; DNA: TGTGCCTCACCGGGAAAAGGAACGACTAATGAAAAACTGTTTTTT
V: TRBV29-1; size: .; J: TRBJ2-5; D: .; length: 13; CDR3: CSVEVGGRETQYF; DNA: TGCAGCGTTGAAGTTGGGGGCCGGGAGACCCAGTACTTC
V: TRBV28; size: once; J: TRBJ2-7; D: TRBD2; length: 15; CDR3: CASSHTSGLGGEQYF; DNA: TGTGCCAGCAGTCATACTAGCGGGCTGGGCGGGGAGCAGTACTTC
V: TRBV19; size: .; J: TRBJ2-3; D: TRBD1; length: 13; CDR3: CASSGTGVITQYF; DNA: TGTGCCAGTAGCGGGACAGGGGTCATTACGCAGTATTTT
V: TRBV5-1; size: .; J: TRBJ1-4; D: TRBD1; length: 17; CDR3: CASSLFQGAATNEKLFF; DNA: TGCGCCAGCAGCTTGTTTCAGGGGGCAGCAACTAATGAAAAACTGTTTTTT
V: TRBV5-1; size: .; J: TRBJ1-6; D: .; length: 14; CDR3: CASRAESGGSPLHF; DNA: TGCGCCAGCAGGGCAGAGTCGGGGGGTTCACCCCTCCACTTT
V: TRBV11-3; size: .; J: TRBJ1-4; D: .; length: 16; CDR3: CASSLPGTGRSEKLFF; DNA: TGTGCCAGCAGCTTGCCCGGGACGGGGAGGAGTGAAAAACTGTTTTTT
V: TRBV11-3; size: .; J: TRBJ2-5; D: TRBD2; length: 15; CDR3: CASSLPGGPLETQYF; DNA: TGTGCCAGCAGCTTACCGGGAGGGCCCTTGGAGACCCAGTACTTC
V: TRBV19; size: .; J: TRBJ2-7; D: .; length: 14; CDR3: CASSKGYPPYEQYF; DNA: TGTGCCAGCTCAAAGGGCTACCCTCCCTACGAGCAGTACTTC
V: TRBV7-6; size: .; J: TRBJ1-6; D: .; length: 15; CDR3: CASSKGGRGHSPLHF; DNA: TGTGCCAGCAGCAAAGGAGGTCGGGGCCACTCACCCCTCCACTTT
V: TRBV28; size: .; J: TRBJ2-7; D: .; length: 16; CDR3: CASSKRRGPSSYEQYF; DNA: TGTGCCAGCAGTAAACGGCGGGGGCCGAGCTCCTACGAGCAGTACTTC
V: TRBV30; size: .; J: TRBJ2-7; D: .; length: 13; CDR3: CAWSGQASYEQYF; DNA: TGTGCCTGGAGTGGTCAGGCTAGCTACGAGCAGTACTTC
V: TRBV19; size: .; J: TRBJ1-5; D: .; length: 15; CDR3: CASRWTAINDQPQHF; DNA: TGTGCCAGTAGGTGGACAGCCATTAATGATCAGCCCCAGCATTTT
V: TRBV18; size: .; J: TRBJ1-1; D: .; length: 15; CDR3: CASSPVSGVSTEAFF; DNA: TGTGCCAGCTCACCAGTCTCGGGGGTGAGCACTGAAGCTTTCTTT
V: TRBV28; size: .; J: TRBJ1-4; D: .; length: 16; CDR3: CASSSFTADHNEKLFF; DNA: TGTGCCAGCAGTTCGTTTACCGCGGACCATAATGAAAAACTGTTTTTT
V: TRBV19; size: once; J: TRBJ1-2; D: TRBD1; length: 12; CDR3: CASSHRGGGYTF; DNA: TGTGCCAGTAGTCACAGGGGGGGAGGCTACACCTTC
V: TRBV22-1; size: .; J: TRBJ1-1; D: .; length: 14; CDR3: CASSLSGVNTEAFF; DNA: TGTGCCAGCAGTTTATCAGGTGTCAACACTGAAGCTTTCTTT
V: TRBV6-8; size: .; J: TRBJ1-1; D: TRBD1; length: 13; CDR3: CASRGQVLTEAFF; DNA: TGTGCCAGCAGAGGACAGGTTCTCACTGAAGCTTTCTTT
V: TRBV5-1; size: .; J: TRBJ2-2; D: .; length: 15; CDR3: CASSLDPTSTGELFF; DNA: TGCGCCAGCAGCTTGGACCCAACGTCCACCGGGGAGCTGTTTTTT
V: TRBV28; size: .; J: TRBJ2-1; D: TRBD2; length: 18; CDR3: CASSHRGPPLAGGGEQFF; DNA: TGTGCCAGCAGCCACCGGGGCCCCCCACTAGCGGGAGGAGGGGAGCAGTTCTTC
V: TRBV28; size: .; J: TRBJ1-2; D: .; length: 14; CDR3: CASSLLGRNYGYTF; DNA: TGTGCCAGCAGTTTATTAGGTCGCAACTATGGCTACACCTTC
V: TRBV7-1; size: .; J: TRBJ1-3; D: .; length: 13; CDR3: CASTRGSGNTIYF; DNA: TGTGCCAGCACGCGGGGCTCTGGAAACACCATATATTTT
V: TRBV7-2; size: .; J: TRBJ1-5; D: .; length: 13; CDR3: CASSLSRDQPQHF; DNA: TGTGCCAGCAGCCTCTCGAGGGATCAGCCCCAGCATTTT
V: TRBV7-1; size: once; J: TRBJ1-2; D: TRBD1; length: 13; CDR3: CASSEYRGSGYTF; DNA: TGTGCCAGCAGCGAGTACAGGGGTTCTGGCTACACCTTC
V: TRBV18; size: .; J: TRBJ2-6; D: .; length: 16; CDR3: CASSPWSGAGANVLTF; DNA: TGTGCCAGCTCACCATGGTCCGGAGCTGGGGCCAACGTCCTGACTTTC
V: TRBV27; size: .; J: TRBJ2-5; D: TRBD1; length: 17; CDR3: CASSLWFGTGVQETQYF; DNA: TGTGCCAGCAGTTTATGGTTTGGGACAGGAGTTCAAGAGACCCAGTACTTC
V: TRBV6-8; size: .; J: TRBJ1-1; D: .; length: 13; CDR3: CASSDQGGTEAFF; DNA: TGTGCCAGCAGTGATCAGGGCGGCACTGAAGCTTTCTTT
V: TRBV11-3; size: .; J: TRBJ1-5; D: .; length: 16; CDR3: CASSLGWADSNQPQHF; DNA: TGTGCCAGCAGCTTGGGGTGGGCGGATAGCAATCAGCCCCAGCATTTT
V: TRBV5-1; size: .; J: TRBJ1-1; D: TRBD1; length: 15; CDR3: CASTDATGGASEAFF; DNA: TGCGCCAGCACCGATGCGACAGGGGGCGCTTCAGAAGCTTTCTTT
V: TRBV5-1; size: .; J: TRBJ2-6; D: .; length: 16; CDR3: CASSLTRASGANVLTF; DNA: TGCGCCAGCAGCTTAACAAGGGCCTCCGGGGCCAACGTCCTGACTTTC
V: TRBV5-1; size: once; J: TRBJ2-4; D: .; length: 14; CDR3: CASSVTGYENIQYF; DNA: TGCGCCAGCAGCGTTACAGGGTACGAAAACATTCAGTACTTC
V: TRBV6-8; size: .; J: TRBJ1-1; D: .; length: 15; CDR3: CASSDFKEKNTEAFF; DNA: TGTGCCAGCAGTGACTTTAAGGAGAAGAACACTGAAGCTTTCTTT
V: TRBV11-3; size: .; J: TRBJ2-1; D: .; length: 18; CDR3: CASSLRIGGRTSYNEQFF; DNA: TGTGCCAGCAGCTTGCGGATAGGGGGGAGGACATCGTACAATGAGCAGTTCTTC
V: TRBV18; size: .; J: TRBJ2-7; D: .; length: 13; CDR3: CASSPLSGDEQYF; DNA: TGTGCCAGCTCACCCTTGTCTGGGGACGAGCAGTACTTC
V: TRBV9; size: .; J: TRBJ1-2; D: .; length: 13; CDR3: CASSRGGNYGYTF; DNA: TGTGCCAGCAGCCGAGGGGGTAACTATGGCTACACCTTC
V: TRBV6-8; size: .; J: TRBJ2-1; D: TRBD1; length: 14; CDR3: CAISGGQGKGEQFF; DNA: TGTGCCATCAGTGGCGGACAGGGGAAGGGTGAGCAGTTCTTC
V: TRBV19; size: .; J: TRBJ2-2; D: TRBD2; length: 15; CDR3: CASLTSGRKGGELFF; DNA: TGTGCCAGCCTTACTAGCGGGAGAAAGGGCGGGGAGCTGTTTTTT
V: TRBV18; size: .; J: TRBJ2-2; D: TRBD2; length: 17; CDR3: CASSLHELAGVPGELFF; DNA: TGTGCCAGCTCACTTCACGAACTAGCGGGAGTCCCCGGGGAGCTGTTTTTT
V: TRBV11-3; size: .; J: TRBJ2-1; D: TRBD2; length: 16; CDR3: CASSSMRAGVDNEQFF; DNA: TGTGCCAGCAGCTCCATGAGGGCGGGGGTTGACAATGAGCAGTTCTTC
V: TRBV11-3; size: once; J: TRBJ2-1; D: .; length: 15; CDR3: CASSFPGLGANEQFF; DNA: TGTGCCAGCAGCTTCCCGGGACTCGGGGCTAATGAGCAGTTCTTC
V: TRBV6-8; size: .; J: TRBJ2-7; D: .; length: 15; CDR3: CASSFTTLRGPEQYF; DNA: TGTGCCAGCAGTTTTACGACTCTAAGGGGCCCCGAGCAGTACTTC
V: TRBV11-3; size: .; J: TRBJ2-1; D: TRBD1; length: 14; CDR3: CASSRTRGQGFAFF; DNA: TGTGCCAGCAGCCGGACCCGAGGACAGGGGTTTGCGTTCTTC
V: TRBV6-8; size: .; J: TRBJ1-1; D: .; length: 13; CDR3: CASSNGLGVEAFF; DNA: TGTGCCAGCTCAAACGGACTGGGGGTTGAAGCTTTCTTT
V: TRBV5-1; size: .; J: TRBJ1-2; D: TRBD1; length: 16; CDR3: CASSLAGKTGQEGYTF; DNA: TGCGCCAGCAGCTTGGCGGGAAAGACAGGGCAAGAGGGCTACACCTTC
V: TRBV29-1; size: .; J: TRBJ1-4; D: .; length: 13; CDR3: CSVGGAGGEKLFF; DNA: TGCAGCGTTGGGGGCGCGGGAGGTGAAAAACTGTTTTTT